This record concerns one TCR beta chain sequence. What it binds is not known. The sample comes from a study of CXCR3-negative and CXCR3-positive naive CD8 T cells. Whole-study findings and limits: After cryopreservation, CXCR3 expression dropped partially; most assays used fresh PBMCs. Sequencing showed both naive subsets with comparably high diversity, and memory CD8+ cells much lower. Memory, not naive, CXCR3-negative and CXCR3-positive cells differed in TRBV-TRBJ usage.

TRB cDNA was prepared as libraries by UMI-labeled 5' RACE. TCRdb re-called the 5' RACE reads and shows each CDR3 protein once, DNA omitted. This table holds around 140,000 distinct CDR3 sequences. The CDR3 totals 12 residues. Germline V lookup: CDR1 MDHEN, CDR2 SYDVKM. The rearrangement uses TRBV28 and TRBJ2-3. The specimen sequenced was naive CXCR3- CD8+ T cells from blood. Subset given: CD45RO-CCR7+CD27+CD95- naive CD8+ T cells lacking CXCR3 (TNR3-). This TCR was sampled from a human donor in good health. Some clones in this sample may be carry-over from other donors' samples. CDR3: CASSLVTDTQYF.